These T cell receptor beta chains were read from a single sample in a study of T cell therapy after organ transplantation. Sequencing was performed with immunoSEQ multiplex PCR; in TCRdb, only in-frame clones are kept and a portion is missing. The repertoire holds about 48,000 clones, with approximately 94% as singletons. Their recognized antigens are unknown. Sequencing was performed on CD8+ T cells from blood, taken before autologous CMV-specific T cell therapy. The receptor set was obtained from a human patient who had received a solid organ transplant and had CMV disease. CDR3s include the opening cysteine and the closing phenylalanine or tryptophan. The D gene is left open where the match is weak. Clone size, where shown, is once, few, many, or a class for clones that have expanded.

abundance	d_gene	len	j_gene	v_gene	CDR3aa	CDR3nt
few	.	13	TRBJ1-2	TRBV6-1	CASSEAEVGGYTF	TGTGCCAGCAGTGAAGCGGAGGTGGGGGGCTACACCTTC
once	.	14	TRBJ2-5	TRBV11-2	CASSFDSIQETQYF	TGTGCCAGCAGCTTTGACTCAATTCAAGAGACCCAGTACTTC
.	.	15	TRBJ1-2	TRBV5-1	CASSFGVGGPYGYTF	TGCGCCAGCAGCTTTGGCGTGGGGGGACCCTATGGCTACACCTTC
.	.	19	TRBJ1-5	TRBV7-8	CASSLVLDSLSTSNQPQHF	TGTGCCAGCAGCTTAGTCCTCGACTCCCTTAGTACGAGCAATCAGCCCCAGCATTTT
.	.	18	TRBJ1-2	TRBV7-9	CASSLGQTGPRGSRGYTF	TGTGCCAGCAGCTTAGGGCAAACAGGGCCCCGGGGATCAAGAGGCTACACCTTC
.	TRBD2	15	TRBJ2-3	TRBV30	CAWIGSGGALYTQYF	TGTGCCTGGATTGGGAGCGGGGGGGCATTATATACGCAGTATTTT
.	.	12	TRBJ2-1	TRBV6-6	CASTTRGFEQFF	TGTGCCAGCACTACCCGGGGATTTGAGCAGTTCTTC
.	TRBD1	13	TRBJ2-7	TRBV19	CATADRGLYEQYF	TGTGCCACCGCAGACAGGGGACTCTACGAGCAGTACTTC
.	.	16	TRBJ2-1	TRBV18	CASSPRPRGTYNEQFF	TGTGCCAGCTCACCACGGCCCAGGGGCACCTACAATGAGCAGTTCTTC
few	TRBD1	13	TRBJ1-2	TRBV7-3	CASSPGTAYGYTF	TGTGCCAGCAGCCCTGGGACAGCCTATGGCTACACCTTC
.	.	14	TRBJ1-2	TRBV15	CATSRERGEGGYTF	TGTGCCACCAGCAGAGAACGGGGGGAAGGTGGCTACACCTTC
.	.	18	TRBJ2-1	TRBV15	CATSRTASGVSGHNEQFF	TGTGCCACCAGCAGAACAGCGTCAGGGGTATCGGGTCACAATGAGCAGTTCTTC
few	.	14	TRBJ2-7	TRBV6-1	CASSEGHSSYEQYF	TGTGCCAGCAGTGAGGGGCACAGCTCCTACGAGCAGTACTTC
.	.	16	TRBJ1-1	TRBV19	CASSPWTRQWDTEAFF	TGTGCCAGTAGTCCTTGGACTCGACAATGGGACACTGAAGCTTTCTTT
.	.	14	TRBJ2-1	TRBV6-5	CASSYSSENNEQFF	TGTGCCAGCAGTTACTCGAGTGAGAACAATGAGCAGTTCTTC
.	.	15	TRBJ1-1	TRBV27	CASSSDGGMNTEAFF	TGTGCCAGCAGTTCCGACGGGGGAATGAACACTGAAGCTTTCTTT